The source of this TCR beta chain is a study of response to subunit inactivated influenza vaccine. Each CDR3 protein is one row after TCRdb ran MiXCR on the RT-PCR reads. The table lists around 200,000 distinct CDR3 sequences, 9.2% of them singletons. Study-level results: Every seasonal influenza vaccination brings in few new T cells, the authors suggested.

V was cut by 0 bases and J by 0 bases, with 15 bases left in between. Germline V lookup: CDR1 SGHVS, CDR2 FQNEAQ. This CDR3 has 19 amino acids. This clonotype was seen at least ten times. Antigen unknown. The specimen was non-naive T cells sorted from PBMCs, collected on the day of vaccination. This sequence originates from a man between 45 and 60 years old who received an inactivated influenza vaccine. V usage is TRBV7-8 and J usage is TRBJ2-6; no definite D call. CDR3 nucleotides: TGTGCCAGCAGCTTAGCCTACTCAGCTCGCAGCTCTGGGGCCAACGTCCTGACTTTC. This gives the protein CASSLAYSARSSGANVLTF.